The rows below give T cell receptor beta chains drawn from one sample of a study of cytomegalovirus exposure and HLA in healthy donors. Sequencing was performed with immunoSEQ multiplex PCR; in TCRdb, only in-frame clones are kept and a portion is missing. Of 160,000 or so clones listed, 84% are singletons. The material sequenced was PBMCs. Receptor source: a man in his thirties or forties in good health and CMV-seropositive. The CDR3 runs from the conserved cysteine through the conserved F or W. D genes are given only for firm matches. Clone sizes are given selectively: once, few, many, or a class where the clone is expanded.

D gene: .; clone size: .; J gene: TRBJ1-5; V gene: TRBV19; CDR3 DNA: TGTGCCAGTAGTATAGGAATGGGGGGGAATCAGCCCCAGCATTTT; CDR3 protein: CASSIGMGGNQPQHF
D gene: TRBD1; clone size: many; J gene: TRBJ1-2; V gene: TRBV10-3; CDR3 DNA: TGTGCCATCGAGGGACAGGGAACTCATGGCTACACCTTC; CDR3 protein: CAIEGQGTHGYTF
D gene: .; clone size: .; J gene: TRBJ1-2; V gene: TRBV5-1; CDR3 DNA: TGCGCCAGCAGCTCCGAGACAGTGTTGAGCTACACCTTC; CDR3 protein: CASSSETVLSYTF
D gene: TRBD1; clone size: .; J gene: TRBJ2-5; V gene: TRBV5-4; CDR3 DNA: TGTGCCAGCAGCTTGGCGAAGGGGGCGCGGGAGACCCAGTACTTC; CDR3 protein: CASSLAKGARETQYF
D gene: TRBD1; clone size: .; J gene: TRBJ2-7; V gene: TRBV7-2; CDR3 DNA: TGTGCCAGCAGCGTACAGGGGGACGCCTACGAGCAGTACTTC; CDR3 protein: CASSVQGDAYEQYF
D gene: .; clone size: once; J gene: TRBJ1-5; V gene: TRBV5-6; CDR3 DNA: TGTGCCAGCAGCTTGGGGCAGGGCTTTAGCAATCAGCCCCAGCATTTT; CDR3 protein: CASSLGQGFSNQPQHF
D gene: .; clone size: .; J gene: TRBJ2-7; V gene: TRBV11-3; CDR3 DNA: TGTGCCAGCAGCTCCCCCCGCGGGGACCCCCGAATCGAAAGACCCTACGAGCAGTACTTC; CDR3 protein: CASSSPRGDPRIERPYEQYF
D gene: .; clone size: .; J gene: TRBJ1-2; V gene: TRBV6-5; CDR3 DNA: TGTGCCAGCAGTTACTCGGGCGGGGGGCGCGGCTATGGCTACACCTTC; CDR3 protein: CASSYSGGGRGYGYTF
D gene: TRBD1; clone size: .; J gene: TRBJ1-5; V gene: TRBV7-9; CDR3 DNA: TGTGCCAGCAGCTACAGGGGAAATCAGCCCCAGCATTTT; CDR3 protein: CASSYRGNQPQHF
D gene: TRBD1; clone size: .; J gene: TRBJ1-4; V gene: TRBV30; CDR3 DNA: TGTGCCTGGAGTGAGCAGACAGGGTACGAAAAACTGTTTTTT; CDR3 protein: CAWSEQTGYEKLFF
D gene: TRBD1; clone size: .; J gene: TRBJ2-2; V gene: TRBV5-1; CDR3 DNA: TGCGCCAGCAGCTCGGGACAGGGGGCGTCCGGGGAGCTGTTTTTT; CDR3 protein: CASSSGQGASGELFF
D gene: TRBD2; clone size: .; J gene: TRBJ2-7; V gene: TRBV5-1; CDR3 DNA: TGCGCCAGCAGCCCGGGGACTAGCGGGAGGACATCCTACGAGCAGTACTTC; CDR3 protein: CASSPGTSGRTSYEQYF
D gene: TRBD1; clone size: once; J gene: TRBJ1-3; V gene: TRBV30; CDR3 DNA: TGTGCCTGGAGTGTACGAGGGACAGGGACGGACACCATATATTTT; CDR3 protein: CAWSVRGTGTDTIYF
D gene: .; clone size: .; J gene: TRBJ1-2; V gene: TRBV11-3; CDR3 DNA: TGTGCCAGCAGCCCACCGACAGATAACTATGGCTACACCTTC; CDR3 protein: CASSPPTDNYGYTF
D gene: TRBD2; clone size: .; J gene: TRBJ2-7; V gene: TRBV10-3; CDR3 DNA: TGTGCCAGCAGTGAACAGGCGGGAGCTCCCGACGAGCAGTACTTC; CDR3 protein: CASSEQAGAPDEQYF
D gene: TRBD1; clone size: .; J gene: TRBJ2-5; V gene: TRBV5-1; CDR3 DNA: TGCGCCAGCAGCTTGCTGGGGACAGGGGTAGAGACCCAGTACTTC; CDR3 protein: CASSLLGTGVETQYF
D gene: TRBD1; clone size: .; J gene: TRBJ2-5; V gene: TRBV5-4; CDR3 DNA: TGTGCCAGCAGCTGGGACAGGGGGCAGACCCAGTACTTC; CDR3 protein: CASSWDRGQTQYF
D gene: .; clone size: .; J gene: TRBJ1-2; V gene: TRBV5-4; CDR3 DNA: TGTGCCAGCAGCTTGTCGTCAGGGCAGAACTATGGCTACACCTTC; CDR3 protein: CASSLSSGQNYGYTF
D gene: TRBD2; clone size: .; J gene: TRBJ2-2; V gene: TRBV11-1; CDR3 DNA: TGTGCCAGCAGCTTGGGACTAGCGGGAGGGCATTTCGGGGAGCTGTTTTTT; CDR3 protein: CASSLGLAGGHFGELFF
D gene: .; clone size: once; J gene: TRBJ2-5; V gene: TRBV5-6; CDR3 DNA: TGTGCCAGCGGGGCAGCCACAGAGACCCAGTACTTC; CDR3 protein: CASGAATETQYF
D gene: TRBD1; clone size: .; J gene: TRBJ2-7; V gene: TRBV4-1; CDR3 DNA: TGCGCCAGCAGCCAGGCTCAGGGGGCCTACGAGCAGTACTTC; CDR3 protein: CASSQAQGAYEQYF
D gene: .; clone size: .; J gene: TRBJ2-3; V gene: TRBV20-1; CDR3 DNA: TGCAGTGCTAGCATCGGTCCGCAGTATTTT; CDR3 protein: CSASIGPQYF
D gene: .; clone size: .; J gene: TRBJ1-2; V gene: TRBV15; CDR3 DNA: TGTGCCACCAGCAGAGATTTAACAGGGTATGGCTACACCTTC; CDR3 protein: CATSRDLTGYGYTF
D gene: TRBD2; clone size: .; J gene: TRBJ2-2; V gene: TRBV27; CDR3 DNA: TGTGCCAGCAGTTTATTTGGGAGTCTAGCGGGAGCCGGGGAGCTGTTTTTT; CDR3 protein: CASSLFGSLAGAGELFF
D gene: TRBD2; clone size: .; J gene: TRBJ2-5; V gene: TRBV6-5; CDR3 DNA: TGTGCCAGCACACGCGGGAGCCCCTTCCGGACCCAGTACTTC; CDR3 protein: CASTRGSPFRTQYF
D gene: .; clone size: .; J gene: TRBJ2-3; V gene: TRBV6-6; CDR3 DNA: TGTGCCAGCAGCCCCCGGGATACGCAGTATTTT; CDR3 protein: CASSPRDTQYF
D gene: TRBD2; clone size: .; J gene: TRBJ2-1; V gene: TRBV2; CDR3 DNA: TGTGCCAGCAGTTTAGGACTAGCGAGTGAGCAGTTCTTC; CDR3 protein: CASSLGLASEQFF
D gene: TRBD1; clone size: .; J gene: TRBJ2-3; V gene: TRBV7-3; CDR3 DNA: TGTGCCAGCAGCTTATCAGGGGGTCTCACAGATACGCAGTATTTT; CDR3 protein: CASSLSGGLTDTQYF
D gene: .; clone size: .; J gene: TRBJ2-3; V gene: TRBV5-8; CDR3 DNA: TGTGCCAGCAGCTTGGAGCCCAGGGACACAGATACGCAGTATTTT; CDR3 protein: CASSLEPRDTDTQYF
D gene: .; clone size: .; J gene: TRBJ2-3; V gene: TRBV5-4; CDR3 DNA: TGTGCCAGCAGCTGGAACAGGGTGAGCACAGATACGCAGTATTTT; CDR3 protein: CASSWNRVSTDTQYF
D gene: .; clone size: .; J gene: TRBJ2-2; V gene: TRBV2; CDR3 DNA: TGTGCCAGCAACATTATACGGGGGACCGGGGAGCTGTTTTTT; CDR3 protein: CASNIIRGTGELFF
D gene: .; clone size: .; J gene: TRBJ1-5; V gene: TRBV7-8; CDR3 DNA: TGTGCCAGCAGCTTAGGAAGGGGCAACAATCAGCCCCAGCATTTT; CDR3 protein: CASSLGRGNNQPQHF
D gene: .; clone size: .; J gene: TRBJ2-3; V gene: TRBV19; CDR3 DNA: TGTGCCAGTAGTATAGTTGAGGGCTTGATCGATACGCAGTATTTT; CDR3 protein: CASSIVEGLIDTQYF
D gene: .; clone size: .; J gene: TRBJ2-7; V gene: TRBV28; CDR3 DNA: TGTGCCAGCAGTTTCCTAGGGGGAACAGACTACTCCTACGAGCAGTACTTC; CDR3 protein: CASSFLGGTDYSYEQYF
D gene: .; clone size: .; J gene: TRBJ2-1; V gene: TRBV28; CDR3 DNA: TGTGCCAGCAGTTTGCGTCAAGAGCAGTTCTTC; CDR3 protein: CASSLRQEQFF
D gene: TRBD1; clone size: .; J gene: TRBJ2-7; V gene: TRBV19; CDR3 DNA: TGTGCCAGTAGTATATTTCGGTTCGGACAGGGGGCTCGCGAGCAGTACTTC; CDR3 protein: CASSIFRFGQGAREQYF
D gene: .; clone size: .; J gene: TRBJ1-6; V gene: TRBV9; CDR3 DNA: TGTGCCAGCAGCCAACGTACGTCGGGAAATTCACCCCTCCACTTT; CDR3 protein: CASSQRTSGNSPLHF
D gene: .; clone size: .; J gene: TRBJ1-2; V gene: TRBV27; CDR3 DNA: TGTGCCAGCAGTTCACAAGGGGAGGGCTACTATGGCTACACCTTC; CDR3 protein: CASSSQGEGYYGYTF
D gene: TRBD1; clone size: .; J gene: TRBJ1-5; V gene: TRBV27; CDR3 DNA: TGTGCCAGCAGTTTGACAGGGGGAGCGAATCAGCCCCAGCATTTT; CDR3 protein: CASSLTGGANQPQHF
D gene: .; clone size: .; J gene: TRBJ2-1; V gene: TRBV30; CDR3 DNA: TGTGCCTGGCAATCCGTCCGGGTGACTGAGCAGTTCTTC; CDR3 protein: CAWQSVRVTEQFF
D gene: TRBD2; clone size: .; J gene: TRBJ2-1; V gene: TRBV6-1; CDR3 DNA: TGTGCCAGCATCTGGTCTAGCGGGAACAATGAGCAGTTCTTC; CDR3 protein: CASIWSSGNNEQFF